Listed below are T cell receptor beta chains from one sample, sequenced in a study of cytomegalovirus exposure and HLA in healthy donors. Repertoires were generated with immunoSEQ multiplex PCR, while TCRdb's copy carries only in-frame clones and drops some. Among about 140,000 clones, roughly 70% were seen once, and the ten largest hold about 1.5%. Material: PBMCs. These receptors were obtained from a human donor in good health. CDR3s include the opening cysteine and the closing phenylalanine or tryptophan. A D gene is named only where the DNA matches it firmly. Expanded clones are given a class, and other clones once, few, many or no size at all.

J gene: TRBJ2-5
clone size: -
D gene: TRBD2
V gene: TRBV12-5
CDR3 protein: CASGPTLGLAGGEETQYF
CDR3 DNA: TGTGCTAGTGGTCCCACCCTCGGACTAGCGGGAGGGGAGGAGACCCAGTACTTC

J gene: TRBJ2-4
clone size: few
D gene: TRBD2
V gene: TRBV7-9
CDR3 protein: CASSPTGGLAKNIQYF
CDR3 DNA: TGTGCCAGCAGCCCTACGGGAGGGCTAGCCAAAAACATTCAGTACTTC

J gene: TRBJ2-7
clone size: -
D gene: -
V gene: TRBV5-8
CDR3 protein: CASSRAGRGEQYF
CDR3 DNA: TGTGCCAGCAGCCGGGCGGGCCGGGGGGAGCAGTACTTC

J gene: TRBJ2-5
clone size: -
D gene: -
V gene: TRBV7-9
CDR3 protein: CASRPDSETQYF
CDR3 DNA: TGTGCCAGCAGACCAGACAGCGAGACCCAGTACTTC

J gene: TRBJ1-4
clone size: -
D gene: TRBD1
V gene: TRBV28
CDR3 protein: CASRLGQNEKLFF
CDR3 DNA: TGTGCCAGCAGGTTGGGACAGAATGAAAAACTGTTTTTT

J gene: TRBJ2-2
clone size: -
D gene: TRBD1
V gene: TRBV5-1
CDR3 protein: CASSVAGTGAIGELFF
CDR3 DNA: TGCGCCAGCAGCGTTGCCGGGACAGGGGCCATCGGGGAGCTGTTTTTT

J gene: TRBJ2-2
clone size: once
D gene: TRBD1
V gene: TRBV2
CDR3 protein: CASSAGTGGTGELFF
CDR3 DNA: TGTGCCAGCAGTGCGGGGACAGGGGGCACCGGGGAGCTGTTTTTT

J gene: TRBJ1-4
clone size: once
D gene: -
V gene: TRBV7-9
CDR3 protein: CASSLATGTNEKLFF
CDR3 DNA: TGTGCCAGCAGCTTAGCGACCGGGACTAACGAAAAACTGTTTTTT

J gene: TRBJ2-2
clone size: -
D gene: -
V gene: TRBV28
CDR3 protein: CASSLGELDTGELFF
CDR3 DNA: TGTGCCAGCAGTCTTGGAGAGCTGGACACCGGGGAGCTGTTTTTT

J gene: TRBJ1-3
clone size: -
D gene: -
V gene: TRBV28
CDR3 protein: CASRVGSSGNTIYF
CDR3 DNA: TGTGCCAGCAGGGTTGGGAGCTCTGGAAACACCATATATTTT